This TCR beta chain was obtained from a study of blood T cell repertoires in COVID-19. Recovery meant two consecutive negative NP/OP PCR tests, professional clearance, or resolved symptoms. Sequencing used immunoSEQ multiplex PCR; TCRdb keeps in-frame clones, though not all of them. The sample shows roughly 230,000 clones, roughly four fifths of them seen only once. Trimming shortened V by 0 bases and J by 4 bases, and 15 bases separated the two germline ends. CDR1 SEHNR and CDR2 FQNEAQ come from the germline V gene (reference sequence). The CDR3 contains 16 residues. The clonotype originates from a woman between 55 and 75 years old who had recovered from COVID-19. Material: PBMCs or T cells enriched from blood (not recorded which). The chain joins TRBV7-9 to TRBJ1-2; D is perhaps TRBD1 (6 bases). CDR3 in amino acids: CASSLARGSLPYGYTF. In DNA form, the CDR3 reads TGTGCCAGCAGCTTAGCTAGGGGGTCCCTACCCTATGGCTACACCTTC.